These T cell receptor beta chains were read from a single sample in a study of T cells in Graves' hyperthyroidism and ophthalmopathy. TCRdb independently ran MiXCR on the multiplex PCR reads; one entry per CDR3 protein. The repertoire consists of roughly 500,000 distinct CDR3 sequences, with roughly 13% occurring once and the leading ten covering under 7%. Sequenced sample: blood. Receptors originate from a woman aged 25 to 45 with Graves' hyperthyroidism that later progressed to Graves' ophthalmopathy. Each CDR3 is given with its conserved first and last residue. A D gene is named only where the DNA matches it firmly. A clone size is listed for some rows: how often the clone was seen (once, few, many), or a class if it is expanded.

CDR3 protein	CDR3 DNA	J gene	V gene	D gene	clone size
CASSEGQGRNTEAFF	TGTGCCAGCAGCGAAGGACAGGGAAGGAACACTGAAGCTTTCTTT	TRBJ1-1	TRBV11-1	TRBD1	many
CASSVGGSGETQYF	TGTGCCAGCAGCGTAGGCGGGAGCGGGGAGACCCAGTACTTC	TRBJ2-5	TRBV9	TRBD2	.
CASSELGTGDTDTQYF	TGTGCCAGCAGTGAACTGGGGACAGGGGACACAGATACGCAGTATTTT	TRBJ2-3	TRBV6-1	TRBD1	many
CASSFGTPSPLHF	TGTGCCAGCAGCTTCGGGACCCCTTCACCCCTCCACTTT	TRBJ1-6	TRBV7-6	.	few
CATSDLKRGGTESYNEQFF	TGTGCCACCAGTGATCTCAAACGCGGGGGGACAGAGTCCTACAATGAGCAGTTCTTC	TRBJ2-1	TRBV24-1	.	.
CASRLAGGNNEQFF	TGTGCCAGCAGGCTAGCGGGAGGAAACAATGAGCAGTTCTTC	TRBJ2-1	TRBV13	TRBD2	.
CAITAEGLYNEQFF	TGTGCCATCACCGCGGAGGGGCTCTACAATGAGCAGTTCTTC	TRBJ2-1	TRBV10-3	.	many
CASTPDRPRNTDAFF	TGTGCCAGCACCCCAGACAGACCCAGGAACACTGATGCTTTCTTT	TRBJ1-1	TRBV14	.	.
CASSWSNTGELFF	TGTGCCAGCAGTTGGTCGAACACCGGGGAGCTGTTTTTT	TRBJ2-2	TRBV27	.	many
CASSLGTGRYNEQFF	TGTGCCAGCAGCTTAGGGACGGGGAGATACAATGAGCAGTTCTTC	TRBJ2-1	TRBV7-2	.	few
CASSFGYEQYF	TGTGCCAGCAGCTTCGGCTACGAGCAGTACTTC	TRBJ2-7	TRBV12-3/TRBV12-4	.	many
CAWSISQINQPQHF	TGTGCCTGGAGTATATCACAGATCAATCAGCCCCAGCATTTT	TRBJ1-5	TRBV30	.	.
CSAREAGREQYF	TGCAGTGCTAGAGAAGCGGGACGGGAGCAGTACTTC	TRBJ2-7	TRBV20-1	TRBD2	many
CAWSRSSYNEQFF	TGTGCCTGGAGTAGGAGCTCCTACAATGAGCAGTTCTTC	TRBJ2-1	TRBV30	.	many
CASSPRTRTNNEQFF	TGTGCCAGCTCACCTCGGACTAGGACAAACAATGAGCAGTTCTTC	TRBJ2-1	TRBV18	TRBD2	many
CASSLYGGPATEAFF	TGTGCCAGCAGTCTGTACGGGGGACCGGCCACTGAAGCTTTCTTT	TRBJ1-1	TRBV28	.	many
CASSSAGGDTQYF	TGTGCCAGCAGCTCAGCGGGAGGAGATACGCAGTATTTT	TRBJ2-3	TRBV11-2	TRBD2	many
CAWSVDLNTEAFF	TGTGCCTGGAGTGTGGACCTGAACACTGAAGCTTTCTTT	TRBJ1-1	TRBV30	.	many
CSATLRTSWRGPYNEQFF	TGCAGTGCTACCCTAAGAACTAGTTGGAGGGGACCCTACAATGAGCAGTTCTTC	TRBJ2-1	TRBV20-1	.	few
CASSVSSLGANEKLFF	TGTGCCAGCAGCGTTTCTTCCCTAGGGGCTAATGAAAAACTGTTTTTT	TRBJ1-4	TRBV9	.	.
CASSLGGPVSLRISPLHF	TGTGCCAGCAGCCTAGGAGGGCCGGTTTCTCTAAGGATTTCACCCCTCCACTTT	TRBJ1-6	TRBV12-3/TRBV12-4	.	many
CASSTTQGTGELFF	TGTGCCAGCAGTACAACCCAGGGGACCGGGGAGCTGTTTTTT	TRBJ2-2	TRBV6-1	.	.
CASSEDYEQYF	TGTGCCAGCAGTGAGGACTACGAGCAGTACTTC	TRBJ2-7	TRBV2	.	many
CSVEHRGTNEKLFF	TGCAGCGTCGAACACAGGGGAACTAATGAAAAACTGTTTTTT	TRBJ1-4	TRBV29-1	TRBD1	few
CASSYLATGTEQFF	TGTGCCAGCAGTTACCTCGCTACCGGGACTGAGCAGTTCTTC	TRBJ2-1	TRBV6-2/TRBV6-3	.	many
CASIFAGPTEAFF	TGTGCCAGCATATTTGCGGGGCCCACTGAAGCTTTCTTT	TRBJ1-1	TRBV12-3/TRBV12-4	.	.
CASNARTSNYGYTF	TGTGCCAGCAACGCCAGGACTTCTAACTATGGCTACACCTTC	TRBJ1-2	TRBV2	.	many
CASSAGTDGYTF	TGTGCCAGCAGCGCCGGGACGGATGGCTACACCTTC	TRBJ1-2	TRBV7-3	.	few
CASSKTGALNTEAFF	TGTGCCAGTAGTAAGACAGGGGCCCTGAACACTGAAGCTTTCTTT	TRBJ1-1	TRBV19	TRBD1	many
CASSRTSNYGYTF	TGTGCCAGCAGTCGGACATCCAACTATGGCTACACCTTC	TRBJ1-2	TRBV5-8	.	many
CASSYSTGTTEAFF	TGTGCCAGCAGTTACTCGACCGGGACGACTGAAGCTTTCTTT	TRBJ1-1	TRBV6-2/TRBV6-3	.	many
CSAAPATNEKLFF	TGCAGTGCAGCCCCAGCAACTAATGAAAAACTGTTTTTT	TRBJ1-4	TRBV20-1	.	many
CVSSQDIMNTEAFF	TGTGTCAGCAGCCAGGACATCATGAACACTGAAGCTTTCTTT	TRBJ1-1	TRBV14	.	.
CATPQGPYQETQYF	TGTGCCACGCCCCAGGGCCCGTACCAAGAGACCCAGTACTTC	TRBJ2-5	TRBV10-3	.	many
CASSLPGGGQFF	TGTGCCAGCAGCTTACCGGGAGGCGGGCAGTTCTTC	TRBJ2-1	TRBV3-1	TRBD2	many
CASSPARQTETLAGPYEQYF	TGTGCCAGCAGCCCGGCCCGACAGACGGAGACTTTAGCGGGGCCCTACGAGCAGTACTTC	TRBJ2-7	TRBV7-9	TRBD2	many
CSASRASGRGNTGELFF	TGCAGTGCTAGTCGGGCTAGCGGGAGGGGGAACACCGGGGAGCTGTTTTTT	TRBJ2-2	TRBV20-1	TRBD2	few
CASSESTENSPLHF	TGTGCCAGCAGTGAGTCAACGGAGAATTCACCCCTCCACTTT	TRBJ1-6	TRBV2	.	.
CASSPDQSSAQETQYF	TGTGCCAGCAGCCCCGACCAATCTAGCGCTCAAGAGACCCAGTACTTC	TRBJ2-5	TRBV7-3	.	many
CSVEKDNYEAFF	TGCAGCGTTGAGAAGGACAACTATGAAGCTTTCTTT	TRBJ1-1	TRBV29-1	.	many
CASSSAGRNQPQHF	TGTGCCAGCAGTTCCGCAGGCCGGAATCAGCCCCAGCATTTT	TRBJ1-5	TRBV6-5	.	.